This TCR beta chain was identified in a study of sequential checkpoint blockade in melanoma. About the research overall: Patients were randomized 1:1 to nivolumab-then-ipilimumab or ipilimumab-then-nivolumab first-line. TCRbeta immunosequencing was performed on DNA from roughly 91 pretreatment melanoma tumor samples. After nivolumab or ipilimumab alone, around 24 patients had week-13 rebiopsies. Overall study findings and caveats: Response in arm A was associated with pretreatment TIL clonality.

Regarding treatment: randomized to nivolumab then ipilimumab (arm A) or the reverse (arm B). The table came from immunoSEQ multiplex PCR; TCRdb's copy has only in-frame clones and leaves some out. The table records fewer than 6,000 clones, approximately 25% of them present only once. In its sample, this clone was seen a few times. The antigen is not known. Sequenced here: tumor tissue (inferred from file names), sampled from a patient given nivolumab and ipilimumab in sequence. The clonotype comes from a human donor with melanoma.

CDR3 sequence (DNA): TGTGCCAGCGCTACTAGCGGGGGGCGGGCAGATACGCAGTATTTT. Translating gives CASATSGGRADTQYF. V usage is TRBV6-8 and J usage is TRBJ2-3; TRBD2 matches at 12 bases. Germline CDR1 and CDR2: MNHGY and SAAAGT. The CDR3 runs 15 residues. Germline trimming cut 8 bases from V and 4 bases from J; bases unmatched to any gene: 7.